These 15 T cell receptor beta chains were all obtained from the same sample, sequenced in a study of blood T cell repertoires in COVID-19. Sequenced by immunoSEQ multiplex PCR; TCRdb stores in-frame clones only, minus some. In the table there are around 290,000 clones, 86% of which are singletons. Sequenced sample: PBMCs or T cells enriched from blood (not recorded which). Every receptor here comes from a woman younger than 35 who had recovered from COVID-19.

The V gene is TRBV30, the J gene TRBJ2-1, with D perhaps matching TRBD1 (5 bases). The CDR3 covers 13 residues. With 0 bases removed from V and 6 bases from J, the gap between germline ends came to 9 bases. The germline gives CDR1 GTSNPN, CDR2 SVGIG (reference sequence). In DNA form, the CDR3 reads TGTGCCTGGAGTGTAGGGGCCCGCAATGAGCAGTTCTTC. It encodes CAWSVGARNEQFF.

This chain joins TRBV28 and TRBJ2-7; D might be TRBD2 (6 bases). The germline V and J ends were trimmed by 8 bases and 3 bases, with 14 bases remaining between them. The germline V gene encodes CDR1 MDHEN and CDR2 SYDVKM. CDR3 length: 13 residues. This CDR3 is CASSRPGGYEQYF. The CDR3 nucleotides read TGTGCCAGCTCGCGCCCCGGGGGCTACGAGCAGTACTTC.

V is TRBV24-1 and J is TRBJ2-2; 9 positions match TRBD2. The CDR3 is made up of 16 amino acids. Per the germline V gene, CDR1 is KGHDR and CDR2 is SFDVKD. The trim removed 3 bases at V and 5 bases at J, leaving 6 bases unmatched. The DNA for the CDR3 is TGTGCCACCAGTGATCAGGGTAGCGGGAGAACCGGGGAGCTGTTTTTT. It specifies CATSDQGSGRTGELFF.

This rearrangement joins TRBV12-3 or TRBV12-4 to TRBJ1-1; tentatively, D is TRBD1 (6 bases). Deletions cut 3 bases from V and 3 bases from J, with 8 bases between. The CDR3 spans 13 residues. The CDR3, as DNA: TGTGCCAGCAGTTTCGCAGGGGACACTGAAGCTTTCTTT. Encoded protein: CASSFAGDTEAFF.

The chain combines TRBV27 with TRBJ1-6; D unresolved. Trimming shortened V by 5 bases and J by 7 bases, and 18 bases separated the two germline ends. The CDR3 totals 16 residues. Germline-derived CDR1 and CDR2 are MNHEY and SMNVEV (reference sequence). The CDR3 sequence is CASSPGSYPGNSPLHF. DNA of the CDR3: TGTGCCAGCAGTCCGGGGTCCTACCCCGGGAATTCACCCCTCCACTTT.

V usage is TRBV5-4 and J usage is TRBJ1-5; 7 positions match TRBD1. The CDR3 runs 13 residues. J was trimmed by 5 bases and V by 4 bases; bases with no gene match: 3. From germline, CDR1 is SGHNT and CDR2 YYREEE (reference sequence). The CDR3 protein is CASSNDRDQPQHF. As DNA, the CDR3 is TGTGCCAGCAGCAATGACAGGGATCAGCCCCAGCATTTT.

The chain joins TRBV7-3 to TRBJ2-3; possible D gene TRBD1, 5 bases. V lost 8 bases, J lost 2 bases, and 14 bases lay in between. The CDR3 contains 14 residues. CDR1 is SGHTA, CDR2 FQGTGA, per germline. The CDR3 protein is CASSRESHTDTQYF. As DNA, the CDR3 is TGTGCCAGCTCCAGGGAATCTCACACAGATACGCAGTATTTT. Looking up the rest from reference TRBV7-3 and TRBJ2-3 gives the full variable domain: GAGVSQTPSNKVTEKGKYVELRCDPISGHTALYWYRQSLGQGPEFLIYFQGTGAADDSGLPNDRFFAVRPEGSVSTLKIQRTERGDSAVYLCASSRESHTDTQYFGPGTRLTVL.

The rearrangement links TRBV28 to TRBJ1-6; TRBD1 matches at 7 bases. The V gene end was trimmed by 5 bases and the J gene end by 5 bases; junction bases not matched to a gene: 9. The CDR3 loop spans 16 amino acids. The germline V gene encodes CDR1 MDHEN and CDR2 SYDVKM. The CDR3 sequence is CASSLRTGLNNSPLHF. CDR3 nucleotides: TGTGCCAGCAGTCTGCGGACAGGCTTAAATAATTCACCCCTCCACTTT.

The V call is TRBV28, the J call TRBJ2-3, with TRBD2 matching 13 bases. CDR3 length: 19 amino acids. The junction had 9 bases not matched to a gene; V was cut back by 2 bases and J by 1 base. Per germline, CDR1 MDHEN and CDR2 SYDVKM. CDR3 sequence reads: CASSLGGLAGPFGTDTQYF. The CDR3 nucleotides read TGTGCCAGCAGTTTAGGGGGACTAGCGGGGCCTTTTGGCACAGATACGCAGTATTTT.

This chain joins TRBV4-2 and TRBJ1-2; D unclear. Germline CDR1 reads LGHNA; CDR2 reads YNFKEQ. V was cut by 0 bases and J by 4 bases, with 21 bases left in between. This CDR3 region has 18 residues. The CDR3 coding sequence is TGTGCCAGCAGCCAAGATTTGTTTGGATCGGGTCGCGGCTATGGCTACACCTTC. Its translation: CASSQDLFGSGRGYGYTF.

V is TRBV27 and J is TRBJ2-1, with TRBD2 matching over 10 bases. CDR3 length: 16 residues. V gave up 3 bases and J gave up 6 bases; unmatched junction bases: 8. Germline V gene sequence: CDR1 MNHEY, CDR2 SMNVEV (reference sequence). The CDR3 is CASSLSGGETFNEQFF. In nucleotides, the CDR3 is TGTGCCAGCAGTTTGAGCGGGGGGGAAACTTTCAATGAGCAGTTCTTC.

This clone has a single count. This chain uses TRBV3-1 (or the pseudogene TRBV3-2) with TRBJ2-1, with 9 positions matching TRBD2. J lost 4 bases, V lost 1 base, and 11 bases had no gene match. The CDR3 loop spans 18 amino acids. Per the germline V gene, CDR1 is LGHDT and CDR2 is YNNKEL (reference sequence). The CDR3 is CASSQAVAGDLRYNEQFF. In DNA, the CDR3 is TGTGCCAGCAGCCAAGCTGTAGCGGGAGATCTACGGTACAATGAGCAGTTCTTC.

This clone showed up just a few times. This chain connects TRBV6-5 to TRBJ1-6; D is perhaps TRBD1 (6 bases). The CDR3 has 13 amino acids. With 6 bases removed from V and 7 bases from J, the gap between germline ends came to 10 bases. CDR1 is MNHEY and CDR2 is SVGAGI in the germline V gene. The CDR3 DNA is TGTGCCAGCAGGACAGGTGTCAATTCACCCCTCCACTTT. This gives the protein CASRTGVNSPLHF.

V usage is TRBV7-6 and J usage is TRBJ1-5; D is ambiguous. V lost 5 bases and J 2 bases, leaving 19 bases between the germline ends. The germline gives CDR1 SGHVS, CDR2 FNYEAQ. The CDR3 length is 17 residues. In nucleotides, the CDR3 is TGTGCCAGCAGCGCGTCGCCCCGTGACAAGCGCAATCAGCCCCAGCATTTT. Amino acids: CASSASPRDKRNQPQHF.

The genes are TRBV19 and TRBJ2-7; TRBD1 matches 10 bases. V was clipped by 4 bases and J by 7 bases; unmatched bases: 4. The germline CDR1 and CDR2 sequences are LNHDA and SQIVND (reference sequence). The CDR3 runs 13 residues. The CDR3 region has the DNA TGTGCCAGTAGTAGACAGGGGGCGGGTGAGCAGTACTTC. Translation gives CASSRQGAGEQYF.